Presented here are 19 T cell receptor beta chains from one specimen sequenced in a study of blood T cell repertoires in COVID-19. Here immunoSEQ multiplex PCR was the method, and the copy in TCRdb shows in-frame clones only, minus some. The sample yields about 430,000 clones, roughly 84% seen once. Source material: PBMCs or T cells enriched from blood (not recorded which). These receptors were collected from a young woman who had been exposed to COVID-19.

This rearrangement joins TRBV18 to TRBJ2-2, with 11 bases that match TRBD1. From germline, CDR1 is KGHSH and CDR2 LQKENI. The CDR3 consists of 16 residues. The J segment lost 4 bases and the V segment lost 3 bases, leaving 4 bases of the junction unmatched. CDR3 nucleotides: TGTGCCAGCTCACCCCCGGGACAGGGGGGCACCGGGGAGCTGTTTTTT. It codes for CASSPPGQGGTGELFF.

The CDR3 loop reads CASRRQGTNEKLFF. Here the CDR3 DNA reads TGTGCCAGCAGGAGACAGGGCACTAATGAAAAACTGTTTTTT. The chain recombines TRBV6-6 with TRBJ1-4, with 7 positions matching TRBD1. Germline values: CDR1 MNHNY, CDR2 SVGAGI (reference sequence). This CDR3 contains 14 residues. V shed 6 bases and J 2 bases; nucleotides not matched to a gene: 3.

The CDR3 reads CASSLHDRGTEAFF. The DNA of the CDR3 is TGTGCCAGCAGCCTACATGACAGGGGCACTGAAGCTTTCTTT. This rearrangement joins TRBV7-6 to TRBJ1-1, with 8 bases matching TRBD1. V lost 5 bases, J lost 4 bases, and 6 bases stayed unmatched. CDR1 and CDR2 from the germline V gene are SGHVS and FNYEAQ. This CDR3 has 14 amino acids.

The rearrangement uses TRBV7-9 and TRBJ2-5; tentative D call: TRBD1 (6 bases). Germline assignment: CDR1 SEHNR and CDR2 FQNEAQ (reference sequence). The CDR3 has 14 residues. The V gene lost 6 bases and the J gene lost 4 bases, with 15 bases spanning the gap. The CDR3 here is CASSKGGRGETQYF. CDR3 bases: TGTGCCAGCAGTAAAGGGGGTCGCGGAGAGACCCAGTACTTC.

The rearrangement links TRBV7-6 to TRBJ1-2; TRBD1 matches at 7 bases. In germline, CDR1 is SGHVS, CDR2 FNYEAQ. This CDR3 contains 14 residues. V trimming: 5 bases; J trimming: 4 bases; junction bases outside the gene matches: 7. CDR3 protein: CASSRDREVYGYTF. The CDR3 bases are TGTGCCAGCAGCCGTGACAGGGAAGTCTATGGCTACACCTTC.

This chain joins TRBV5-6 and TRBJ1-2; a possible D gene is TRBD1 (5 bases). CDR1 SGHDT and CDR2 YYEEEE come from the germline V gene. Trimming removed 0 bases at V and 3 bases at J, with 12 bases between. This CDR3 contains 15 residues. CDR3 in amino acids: CASSLARQGHYGYTF. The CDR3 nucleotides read TGTGCCAGCAGCTTGGCCCGGCAGGGTCACTATGGCTACACCTTC.

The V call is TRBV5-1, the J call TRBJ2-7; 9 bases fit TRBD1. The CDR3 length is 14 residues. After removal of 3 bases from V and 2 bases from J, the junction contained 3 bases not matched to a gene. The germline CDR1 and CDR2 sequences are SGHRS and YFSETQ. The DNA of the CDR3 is TGCGCCAGCAGCTACCGGGACAGGGCCTACGAGCAGTACTTC. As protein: CASSYRDRAYEQYF.

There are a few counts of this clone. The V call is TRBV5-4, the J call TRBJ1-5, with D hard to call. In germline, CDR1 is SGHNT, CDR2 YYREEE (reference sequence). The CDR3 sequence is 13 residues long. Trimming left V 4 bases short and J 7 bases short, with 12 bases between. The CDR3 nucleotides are TGTGCCAGCAGCCTAGATTCGGGGCAGCCCCAGCATTTT. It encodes CASSLDSGQPQHF.

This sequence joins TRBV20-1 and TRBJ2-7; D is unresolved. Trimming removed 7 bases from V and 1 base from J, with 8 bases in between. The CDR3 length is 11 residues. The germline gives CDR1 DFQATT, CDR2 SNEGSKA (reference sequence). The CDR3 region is CSVAESYEQYF. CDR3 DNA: TGCAGTGTGGCAGAATCCTACGAGCAGTACTTC.

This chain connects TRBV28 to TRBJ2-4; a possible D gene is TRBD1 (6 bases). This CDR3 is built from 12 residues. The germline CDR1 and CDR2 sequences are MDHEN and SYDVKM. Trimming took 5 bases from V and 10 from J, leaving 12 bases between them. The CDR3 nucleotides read TGTGCCAGCAGTCGGTCAGGGGTAATTCAGTACTTC. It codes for CASSRSGVIQYF.

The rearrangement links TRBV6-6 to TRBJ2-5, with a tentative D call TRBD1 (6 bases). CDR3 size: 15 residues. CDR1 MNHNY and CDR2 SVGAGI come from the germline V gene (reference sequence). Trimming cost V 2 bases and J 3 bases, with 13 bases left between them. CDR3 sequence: CASSYPKGGEETQYF. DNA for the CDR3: TGTGCCAGCAGTTACCCGAAAGGGGGAGAAGAGACCCAGTACTTC.

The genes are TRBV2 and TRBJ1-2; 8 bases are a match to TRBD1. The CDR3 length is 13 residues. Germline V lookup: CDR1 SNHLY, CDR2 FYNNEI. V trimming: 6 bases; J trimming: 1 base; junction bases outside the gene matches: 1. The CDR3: CASRTGDNYGYTF. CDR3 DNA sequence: TGTGCCAGCAGGACAGGGGATAACTATGGCTACACCTTC.

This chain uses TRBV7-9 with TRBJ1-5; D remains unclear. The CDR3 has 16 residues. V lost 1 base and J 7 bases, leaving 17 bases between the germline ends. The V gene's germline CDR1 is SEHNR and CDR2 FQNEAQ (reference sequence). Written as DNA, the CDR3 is TGTGCCAGCAGCTTAGGACAATCTGAAATATCGCAGCCCCAGCATTTT. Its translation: CASSLGQSEISQPQHF.

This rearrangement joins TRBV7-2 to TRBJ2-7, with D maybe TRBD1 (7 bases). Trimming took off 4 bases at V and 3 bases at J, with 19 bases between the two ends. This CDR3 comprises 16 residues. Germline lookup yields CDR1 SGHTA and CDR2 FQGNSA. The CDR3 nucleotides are TGTGCCAGCAGCTCAGGGGGACCCGGGGGAAACTACGAGCAGTACTTC. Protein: CASSSGGPGGNYEQYF.

The CDR3 sequence is CASSPPTGSSYEQYF. CDR3 DNA: TGCGCCAGCAGCCCGCCTACAGGGTCCTCCTACGAGCAGTACTTC. The rearrangement links TRBV4-1 to TRBJ2-7; D is possibly TRBD1 (6 bases). The CDR3 covers 15 residues. Trimming removed 4 bases from V and 0 bases from J, with 13 bases in between. CDR1 MGHRA and CDR2 YSYEKL come from the germline V gene.

The CDR3 loop is CASSKGTLNTEAFF. The CDR3 nucleotides are TGTGCCAGCAGCAAAGGGACATTGAACACTGAAGCTTTCTTT. The V call is TRBV2, the J call TRBJ1-1, with a weak D call TRBD1 (6 bases). Trimming stripped 6 bases from V and 0 bases from J, with 11 bases between. The germline V gene encodes CDR1 SNHLY and CDR2 FYNNEI. The length of the CDR3 is 14 residues.

The CDR3: CARSYLWAGAGETQYF. CDR3 in DNA: TGTGCCAGAAGCTACCTATGGGCAGGTGCAGGGGAGACCCAGTACTTC. This sequence joins TRBV5-3 and TRBJ2-5; a weak D match, TRBD1 (5 bases). TRBV5-3 is identified as an open reading frame with a role that is uncertain. With 3 bases removed from V and 5 bases from J, the gap between germline ends came to 20 bases. The CDR3 contains 16 residues.

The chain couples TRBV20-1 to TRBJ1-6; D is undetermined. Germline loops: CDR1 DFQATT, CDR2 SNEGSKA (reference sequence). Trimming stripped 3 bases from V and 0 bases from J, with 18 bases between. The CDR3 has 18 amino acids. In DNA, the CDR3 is TGCAGTGCTAGTCTGGCAGGTCAAGAGAGCTCCTATAATTCACCCCTCCACTTT. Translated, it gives CSASLAGQESSYNSPLHF.

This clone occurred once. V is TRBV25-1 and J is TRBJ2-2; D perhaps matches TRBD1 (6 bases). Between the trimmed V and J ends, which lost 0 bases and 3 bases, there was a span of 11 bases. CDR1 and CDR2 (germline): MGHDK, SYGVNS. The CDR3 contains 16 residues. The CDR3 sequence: CASSEYGAGDTGELFF. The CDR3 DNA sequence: TGTGCCAGCAGTGAATATGGGGCAGGGGACACCGGGGAGCTGTTTTTT.